Listed below are T cell receptor beta chains from one sample, sequenced in a study of CD8 T cells in ankylosing spondylitis. TCRdb analysed the 5' RACE reads with MiXCR anew, one entry per CDR3 protein. The sample yields 700,000 to 1,000,000 distinct CDR3 sequences, 12% seen once. Input material: blood, either unsorted or a sorted T cell fraction (not recorded which). The receptors were gathered from a male donor with ankylosing spondylitis. Each CDR3 is given with its conserved first and last residue. Each record gives: clone size, D gene, J gene, V gene, CDR3 protein, CDR3 DNA. The D gene is left open where the match is weak. Clone size is given for some rows only: seen once, a few or many times, or a class if the clone is expanded.

>NA|NA|TRBJ2-3|TRBV18
CASSPQTGGTDTQYF
TGTGCCAGCTCACCACAGACGGGTGGCACAGATACGCAGTATTTT
>many|TRBD1|TRBJ2-2|TRBV24-1
CATSDPDRGRTGELFF
TGTGCCACCAGTGACCCAGACAGGGGACGGACCGGGGAGCTGTTTTTT
>NA|TRBD2|TRBJ2-7|TRBV4-1
CASSQASREYSYEQYF
TGCGCCAGCAGCCAAGCCTCGCGGGAGTACTCCTACGAGCAGTACTTC
>NA|NA|TRBJ2-3|TRBV4-3
CASSQEMSDTQYF
TGCGCCAGCAGCCAAGAAATGTCAGATACGCAGTATTTT
>NA|NA|TRBJ1-1|TRBV18
CASSPISGISEAFF
TGTGCCAGCTCACCAATTTCCGGGATTAGTGAAGCTTTCTTT
>NA|TRBD1|TRBJ1-5|TRBV5-6
CASSRQGQGNQPQHF
TGTGCCAGCAGCAGACAGGGGCAAGGCAATCAGCCCCAGCATTTT
>few|TRBD1|TRBJ2-2|TRBV10-3
CAISESRGQGFTGELFF
TGTGCCATCAGTGAGTCGAGGGGACAGGGGTTCACCGGGGAGCTGTTTTTT
>NA|NA|TRBJ1-2|TRBV4-3
CASSPRTWIYGYTF
TGCGCCAGCAGCCCGAGGACGTGGATCTATGGCTACACCTTC
>NA|NA|TRBJ1-4|TRBV6-1
CASSLQESTNEKLFF
TGTGCCAGCAGTCTTCAAGAATCAACTAATGAAAAACTGTTTTTT
>few|TRBD2|TRBJ2-7|TRBV6-1
CASSIPREGMNEQYF
TGTGCCAGCAGTATCCCTCGGGAGGGGATGAACGAGCAGTACTTC
>many|NA|TRBJ2-3|TRBV7-2
CASSLAGTAYGDTQYF
TGTGCCAGCAGCTTGGCGGGGACGGCCTATGGGGATACGCAGTATTTT
>NA|NA|TRBJ2-5|TRBV28
CASSSPGGLETQYF
TGTGCCAGCAGTTCCCCCGGCGGGTTGGAGACCCAGTACTTC
>many|TRBD2|TRBJ2-1|TRBV20-1
CSASGTSGYNEQFF
TGCAGTGCTAGTGGGACTAGCGGGTACAATGAGCAGTTCTTC
>few|NA|TRBJ2-7|TRBV6-2/TRBV6-3
CASSYSLGYKQYF
TGTGCCAGCAGTTACTCCTTGGGGTACAAGCAGTACTTC
>NA|TRBD2|TRBJ2-1|TRBV20-1
CSATERGLTYNEQFF
TGCAGTGCTACCGAGCGGGGTTTGACCTACAATGAGCAGTTCTTC
>few|TRBD1|TRBJ1-1|TRBV9
CASSVLTGGKGTEAFF
TGTGCCAGCAGCGTTCTGACAGGGGGGAAGGGGACTGAAGCTTTCTTT
>NA|TRBD2|TRBJ2-1|TRBV12-3/TRBV12-4
CASSGREEFF
TGTGCCAGCAGCGGGAGGGAGGAGTTCTTC
>NA|TRBD2|TRBJ2-7|TRBV12-3/TRBV12-4
CASRISGRSYEQYF
TGTGCCAGCAGGATTAGCGGGAGATCTTACGAGCAGTACTTC
>NA|NA|TRBJ2-4|TRBV11-2
CASSSRLAKNIQYF
TGTGCCAGCAGCTCGCGCCTCGCCAAAAACATTCAGTACTTC
>few|NA|TRBJ1-2|TRBV5-1
CASSRGAGRDGYTF
TGCGCCAGCAGCCGGGGGGCAGGGCGGGATGGCTACACCTTC
>NA|NA|TRBJ1-2|TRBV20-1
CSARDPSRYGYTF
TGCAGTGCTAGAGATCCATCCCGGTATGGCTACACCTTC
>NA|TRBD1|TRBJ1-1|TRBV7-9
CASRPRDRVNTEAFF
TGTGCCAGCCGACCTCGGGACAGGGTGAACACTGAAGCTTTCTTT
>NA|TRBD2|TRBJ2-3|TRBV5-1
CASSKRGGVSTDTQYF
TGCGCCAGCAGCAAACGTGGGGGGGTATCCACAGATACGCAGTATTTT
>few|NA|TRBJ1-5|TRBV20-1
CSAESQGGQPQHF
TGCAGTGCCGAGTCGCAGGGAGGGCAGCCCCAGCATTTT
>many|NA|TRBJ2-7|TRBV27
CASGRDSFSYEQYF
TGTGCCAGCGGGCGGGACTCCTTCTCCTACGAGCAGTACTTC
>NA|NA|TRBJ1-2|TRBV4-3
CASSQDQIRGSEGYTF
TGCGCCAGCAGCCAAGATCAGATTAGGGGATCGGAGGGCTACACCTTC
>few|NA|TRBJ2-5|TRBV3-1
CASSQPGTSQETQYF
TGTGCCAGCAGCCAACCCGGGACTTCCCAAGAGACCCAGTACTTC
>NA|TRBD2|TRBJ2-1|TRBV20-1
CSARDGSGSNYNEQFF
TGCAGTGCTAGAGATGGTAGCGGGAGCAATTACAATGAGCAGTTCTTC
>few|NA|TRBJ1-1|TRBV20-1
CSASRGQNTEAFF
TGCAGTGCTAGCAGGGGCCAGAACACTGAAGCTTTCTTT
>few|NA|TRBJ1-5|TRBV24-1
CATSDRGETNQPQHF
TGTGCCACCAGTGATCGAGGCGAAACTAATCAGCCCCAGCATTTT
>few|TRBD1|TRBJ1-5|TRBV7-7
CASSRTTGISNQPQHF
TGTGCTAGCAGCAGAACGACAGGGATAAGCAATCAGCCCCAGCATTTT
>many|TRBD1|TRBJ2-3|TRBV15
CATSIRTGANTDTQYF
TGTGCCACCAGCATTCGGACAGGGGCTAACACAGATACGCAGTATTTT
>many|NA|TRBJ2-7|TRBV20-1
CSASGGDFYEQYF
TGCAGTGCTAGTGGCGGGGACTTCTACGAGCAGTACTTC
>many|NA|TRBJ1-2|TRBV29-1
CSVPGAKGQINYGYTF
TGCAGCGTTCCGGGGGCTAAAGGACAGATTAACTATGGCTACACCTTC
>NA|NA|TRBJ2-3|TRBV12-5
CASRGLTDTQYF
TGTGCTAGCCGAGGACTCACAGATACGCAGTATTTT
>few|TRBD2|TRBJ2-5|TRBV20-1
CSARDLVAGAFPETQYF
TGCAGTGCTAGAGATCTGGTAGCGGGGGCCTTCCCGGAGACCCAGTACTTC
>few|TRBD2|TRBJ2-5|TRBV10-3
CATSGTSGRAGETQYF
TGTGCCACATCCGGGACTAGCGGGAGGGCAGGAGAGACCCAGTACTTC
>few|NA|TRBJ1-1|TRBV5-1
CASSLEGAVNTEAFF
TGCGCCAGCAGCTTGGAAGGCGCGGTGAACACTGAAGCTTTCTTT
>NA|NA|TRBJ1-6|TRBV7-3
CASKGGNSPLHF
TGTGCCAGCAAGGGTGGTAATTCACCCCTCCACTTT
>NA|NA|TRBJ2-1|TRBV12-3/TRBV12-4
CASSAASVNEQFF
TGTGCCAGCAGTGCAGCAAGCGTCAATGAGCAGTTCTTC
>few|NA|TRBJ2-1|TRBV12-5
CASGFSGGPRDQMFF
TGTGCTAGTGGTTTTAGCGGAGGGCCCCGTGATCAGATGTTCTTC
>many|NA|TRBJ2-5|TRBV5-1
CASSFNQETQYF
TGCGCCAGCAGCTTTAACCAAGAGACCCAGTACTTC
>NA|TRBD2|TRBJ2-3|TRBV20-1
CSASSGRGTQYF
TGCAGTGCTTCTAGCGGGCGGGGTACGCAGTATTTT
>NA|NA|TRBJ1-1|TRBV10-3
CATSDTSRAFF
TGTGCCACCTCAGACACGTCGCGGGCTTTCTTT
>few|NA|TRBJ2-2|TRBV20-1
CSVGRTDTGELFF
TGCAGTGTCGGACGGACAGACACCGGGGAGCTGTTTTTT
>NA|NA|TRBJ2-3|TRBV5-1
CASSLGASPRTDTQYF
TGCGCCAGCAGCTTGGGGGCATCCCCCCGCACAGATACGCAGTATTTT
>NA|NA|TRBJ2-3|TRBV2
CASSEGLEDTQYF
TGTGCCAGCAGTGAAGGATTAGAAGATACGCAGTATTTT
>few|TRBD2|TRBJ2-3|TRBV4-3
CASSQDQLAGSWYF
TGCGCCAGCAGCCAAGATCAACTAGCGGGTTCATGGTATTTT
>few|TRBD1|TRBJ1-6|TRBV6-5
CASSFSNRGAGNSPLHF
TGTGCCAGCAGTTTCTCTAACAGGGGTGCGGGTAATTCACCCCTCCACTTT
>NA|NA|TRBJ2-5|TRBV18
CASSQSARGLETQYF
TGTGCCAGCTCACAATCCGCCCGGGGGCTGGAGACCCAGTACTTC
>NA|TRBD2|TRBJ2-7|TRBV5-1
CASSFLNSGTSYEQYF
TGCGCCAGCAGCTTCCTTAATAGCGGGACCTCCTACGAGCAGTACTTC
>NA|NA|TRBJ2-1|TRBV20-1
CSARDLFGGYNEQFF
TGCAGTGCTAGAGATCTCTTCGGGGGATACAATGAGCAGTTCTTC
>few|TRBD2|TRBJ2-1|TRBV6-5
CASSYSSGSWYEQFF
TGTGCCAGCAGTTACTCCAGCGGGAGTTGGTATGAGCAGTTCTTC
>NA|NA|TRBJ2-2|TRBV5-1
CASSYGTSGELFF
TGCGCCAGCAGCTACGGGACCTCCGGGGAGCTGTTTTTT